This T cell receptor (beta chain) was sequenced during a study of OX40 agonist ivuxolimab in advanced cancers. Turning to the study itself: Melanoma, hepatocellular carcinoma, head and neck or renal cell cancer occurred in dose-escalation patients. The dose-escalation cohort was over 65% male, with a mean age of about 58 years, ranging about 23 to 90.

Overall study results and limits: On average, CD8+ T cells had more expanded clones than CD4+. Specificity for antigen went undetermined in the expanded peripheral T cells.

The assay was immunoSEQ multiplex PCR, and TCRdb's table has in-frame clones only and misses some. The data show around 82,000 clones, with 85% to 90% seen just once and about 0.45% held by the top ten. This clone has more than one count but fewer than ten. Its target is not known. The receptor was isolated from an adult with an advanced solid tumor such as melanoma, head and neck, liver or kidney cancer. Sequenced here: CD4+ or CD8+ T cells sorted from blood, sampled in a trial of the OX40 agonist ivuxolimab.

The CDR3 DNA follows: TGTGCCAGCACCAGCACATCGGTCGGGAGCTACACCTTC. This codes for CASTSTSVGSYTF. The V gene is TRBV11-2, the J gene TRBJ1-2; unclear D gene. In germline, CDR1 is SGHAT, CDR2 FQNNGV. The CDR3 sequence is 13 residues long. The ends were cut back, 7 bases at V and 9 bases at J, with 18 bases in the middle.